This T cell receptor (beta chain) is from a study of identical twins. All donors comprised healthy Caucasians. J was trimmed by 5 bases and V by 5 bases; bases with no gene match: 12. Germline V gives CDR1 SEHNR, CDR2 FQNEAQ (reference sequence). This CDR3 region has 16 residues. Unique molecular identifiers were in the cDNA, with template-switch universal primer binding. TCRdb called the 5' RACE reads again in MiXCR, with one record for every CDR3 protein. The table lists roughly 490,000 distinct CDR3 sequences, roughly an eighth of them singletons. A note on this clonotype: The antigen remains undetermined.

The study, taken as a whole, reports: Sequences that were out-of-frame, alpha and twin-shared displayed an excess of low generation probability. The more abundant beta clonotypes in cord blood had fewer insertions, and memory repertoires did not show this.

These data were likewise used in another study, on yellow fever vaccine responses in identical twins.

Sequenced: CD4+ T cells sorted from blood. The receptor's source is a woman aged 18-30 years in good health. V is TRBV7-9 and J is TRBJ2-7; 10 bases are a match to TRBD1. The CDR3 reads CASSQTPGQGFDEQYF. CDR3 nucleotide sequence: TGTGCCAGCAGCCAGACTCCGGGACAGGGGTTCGACGAGCAGTACTTC. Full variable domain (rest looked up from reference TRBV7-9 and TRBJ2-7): DTGVSQNPRHKITKRGQNVTFRCDPISEHNRLYWYRQTLGQGPEFLTYFQNEAQLEKSRLLSDRFSAERPKGSFSTLEIQRTEQGDSAMYLCASSQTPGQGFDEQYFGPGTRLTVT.